One and the same sample provided the 31 T cell receptor beta chains below, sequenced in a study of shared clonotypes between healthy human individuals. Measured with immunoSEQ multiplex PCR; TCRdb has only the in-frame clones, and not every one. The data contain roughly 2,500,000 clones, approximately 93% of them singletons. Sequencing used naive CD4+ T cells from PBMCs. Subset meaning: CD45RA+ positively selected. The origin of the receptors is a man aged 18 to 35 in good health. Some clones in this sample may be carry-over from other donors' samples.

This sequence joins TRBV28 and TRBJ1-5; 7 bases match TRBD1. CDR3 length equals 15 residues. Per germline, CDR1 MDHEN and CDR2 SYDVKM. V gave up 7 bases and J gave up 0 bases; unmatched junction bases: 6. Here the CDR3 reads CASKGTEASNQPQHF. CDR3 bases: TGTGCCAGCAAGGGGACAGAAGCTAGCAATCAGCCCCAGCATTTT.

This chain links TRBV28 with TRBJ2-5; D gene uncertain. Trimming left V 0 bases short and J 1 base short, with 9 bases between. This CDR3 region has 15 residues. The germline V gene encodes CDR1 MDHEN and CDR2 SYDVKM. In DNA, the CDR3 is TGTGCCAGCAGTTTATGGGCCGGCGGCCAAGAGACCCAGTACTTC. This gives the protein CASSLWAGGQETQYF.

J is TRBJ1-4 and V is TRBV4-1; D might be TRBD1 (5 bases). Germline V CDR1 and CDR2: MGHRA, YSYEKL. The ends were cut back, 1 base at V and 3 bases at J, with 18 bases in the middle. This CDR3 is built from 18 residues. The CDR3 spells CASSQVIPGAGANEKLFF. CDR3 coding DNA: TGCGCCAGCAGCCAAGTGATTCCCGGGGCGGGTGCTAATGAAAAACTGTTTTTT.

This chain uses TRBV6-5 with TRBJ2-3; TRBD1 aligns across 7 bases. With 6 bases clipped from V and 6 bases from J, the junction kept 12 bases outside the gene matches. CDR3 length: 15 amino acids. CDR1 MNHEY and CDR2 SVGAGI come from the germline V gene. CDR3 region: CASSFTGVVGDTQYF. The CDR3, as DNA: TGTGCCAGCAGCTTTACAGGGGTTGTAGGGGATACGCAGTATTTT.

Concerning this clone: It may be a read error: a sequence one base away is much more abundant. This same CDR3 is encoded by further DNA sequences in the sample. The J gene is TRBJ2-3, the V gene TRBV7-3; possibly TRBD1 or TRBD2 for D (5 bases each). This CDR3 contains 13 residues. Per germline, CDR1 SGHTA and CDR2 FQGTGA. The V end was cut by 3 bases, the J end by 1 base, with 5 bases between. The DNA of the CDR3 is TGTGCCAGCAGCTTGGGGGGCACAGATACGCAGTATTTT. Amino acids: CASSLGGTDTQYF.

This rearrangement joins TRBV4-3 to TRBJ2-1; 8 bases fit TRBD2. Per germline, CDR1 LGHNA and CDR2 YSLEER. The ends lost 4 bases at V and 0 bases at J; junction bases unmatched: 5. CDR3 length: 16 amino acids. Here the CDR3 reads CASSPFGTSSYNEQFF. In DNA form, the CDR3 reads TGCGCCAGCAGCCCATTTGGGACTAGCTCCTACAATGAGCAGTTCTTC.

V gene TRBV19 combines with J gene TRBJ1-5, with D uncertain. Trimming took 9 bases from V and 0 from J, leaving 15 bases between them. Germline V gives CDR1 LNHDA, CDR2 SQIVND (reference sequence). The CDR3 runs 15 residues. The CDR3 nucleotides read TGTGCCAGCCAGGACGGAGGTTATAGCAATCAGCCCCAGCATTTT. Translated: CASQDGGYSNQPQHF.

The rearrangement uses TRBV19 and TRBJ1-2, with 11 bases fitting TRBD1. The CDR3 loop spans 17 amino acids. The V segment lost 6 bases and the J segment 6 bases; nucleotides outside the gene matches: 15. Germline CDR1 reads LNHDA; CDR2 reads SQIVND (reference sequence). As DNA, the CDR3 is TGTGCCAGTAGCGTAATACCACTCCGGGACAGGGGGAATGGCTACACCTTC. Translating it yields CASSVIPLRDRGNGYTF.

This rearrangement joins TRBV6-5 to TRBJ2-7; D not certain. The germline gives CDR1 MNHEY, CDR2 SVGAGI. The V end was cut by 6 bases, the J end by 1 base, with 13 bases between. The CDR3 spans 14 residues. CDR3 sequence (DNA): TGTGCCAGCAGCCCCCGGGTCGAGTCCTACGAGCAGTACTTC. This codes for CASSPRVESYEQYF.

V is TRBV21-1 and J is TRBJ1-1. TRBV21-1 is tagged as a pseudogene. The CDR3 covers 19 residues. The CDR3 sequence is CASSKSREAVRGAVTEAFF. CDR3 coding DNA: TGTGCCAGCAGCAAAAGTAGGGAGGCCGTTCGGGGCGCGGTCACTGAAGCTTTCTTT.

The rearrangement uses TRBV6-1 and TRBJ2-2; 7 bases agree with TRBD1. CDR1 is MNHNS and CDR2 is SASEGT in the germline V gene. The CDR3 is 17 residues long. Unmatched junction bases numbered 8, after V lost 0 bases and J lost 4 bases. CDR3 region: CASSEALRGQGTGELFF. The CDR3 bases are TGTGCCAGCAGTGAAGCGTTGAGGGGGCAAGGCACCGGGGAGCTGTTTTTT.

This clone came up a few times. The chain uses TRBV6-6 and TRBJ1-2; D is perhaps TRBD1 (6 bases). The length of the CDR3 is 13 residues. Germline V gene sequence: CDR1 MNHNY, CDR2 SVGAGI (reference sequence). V was clipped by 5 bases and J by 6 bases, with 13 bases between them. The DNA of the CDR3 is TGTGCCAGCAGTCCCACAGGGACGAATGGCTACACCTTC. It codes for CASSPTGTNGYTF.

The chain uses TRBV4-1 and TRBJ2-2, with TRBD2 matching over 8 bases. The CDR3 length is 16 residues. V trimming: 0 bases; J trimming: 8 bases; junction bases outside the gene matches: 8. The germline gives CDR1 MGHRA, CDR2 YSYEKL. DNA for the CDR3: TGCGCCAGCAGCCAAGATAAAGCGGGAGTAGTAGGGGAGCTGTTTTTT. This codes for CASSQDKAGVVGELFF.

The J gene is TRBJ2-2, the V gene TRBV9; D may be TRBD1 (6 bases). Between the trimmed V and J ends, which lost 4 bases and 4 bases, there was a span of 23 bases. Germline CDR1 reads SGDLS; CDR2 reads YYNGEE. The CDR3 sequence is 18 residues long. The CDR3 bases are TGTGCCAGCAGCACACGGCGCGGACAGACGATGGGCACCGGGGAGCTGTTTTTT. Protein sequence: CASSTRRGQTMGTGELFF.

The chain has TRBV15 and TRBJ1-2; TRBD1 agrees at 7 bases. With 2 bases clipped from V and 3 bases from J, the junction kept 3 bases outside the gene matches. The germline CDR1 and CDR2 sequences are LNHNV and YYDKDF (reference sequence). The length of the CDR3 is 14 residues. The CDR3 DNA reads as TGTGCCACCAGCAGACAGGGGGTTCACTATGGCTACACCTTC. Protein: CATSRQGVHYGYTF.

CDR3 sequence reads: CASSSMGGETQYF. DNA of the CDR3: TGCGCCAGCAGCTCTATGGGTGGGGAGACCCAGTACTTC. This rearrangement joins TRBV5-1 to TRBJ2-5; D is uncertain. Per the germline V gene, CDR1 is SGHRS and CDR2 is YFSETQ. The CDR3 length is 13 residues. V lost 3 bases and J 5 bases, leaving 11 bases between the germline ends.

In this sample, this clone turned up once. The sample contains more than one DNA sequence encoding this CDR3. The rearrangement joins TRBV10-3 to TRBJ1-3; no clear D gene. Looked up from germline, CDR1 is ENHRY and CDR2 is SYGVKD. The CDR3 is made up of 16 amino acids. V was trimmed by 0 bases and J by 0 bases, leaving 9 bases between them. The CDR3 region is CAISESGGSSGNTIYF. The CDR3 nucleotides are TGTGCCATCAGTGAGTCGGGTGGGAGCTCTGGAAACACCATATATTTT.

The genes are TRBV5-1 and TRBJ2-2; D is possibly TRBD1 (6 bases). Trimming left V 4 bases short and J 3 bases short, with 16 bases between. This CDR3 comprises 16 residues. Germline assignment: CDR1 SGHRS and CDR2 YFSETQ. CDR3 coding DNA: TGCGCCAGCAGCGAGGCCGGGACACGATACACCGGGGAGCTGTTTTTT. Translating gives CASSEAGTRYTGELFF.

The chain joins TRBV6-1 to TRBJ1-2; no reliable D call. The CDR3 sequence is 17 residues long. Germline loops: CDR1 MNHNS, CDR2 SASEGT. The V gene lost 4 bases and the J gene lost 5 bases, with 23 bases spanning the gap. CDR3 DNA sequence: TGTGCCAGCAGTGTTAGTGAGGTGGGAACCTTCATTTATGGCTACACCTTC. Residues: CASSVSEVGTFIYGYTF.

The chain has TRBV5-1 and TRBJ2-1; the D gene could be TRBD1 or TRBD2 (5 bases each). The germline V gene encodes CDR1 SGHRS and CDR2 YFSETQ. There are 14 residues in the CDR3. V was pared by 3 bases and J by 8 bases, with 15 bases between. The CDR3 protein is CASSWAGATDEQFF. The CDR3 coding sequence is TGCGCCAGCAGCTGGGCCGGGGCCACCGATGAGCAGTTCTTC.

The chain links TRBV7-7 to TRBJ2-5, with 7 bases fitting TRBD1. This CDR3 is 12 amino acids long. Looked up from germline, CDR1 is SSHAT and CDR2 is FNYEAQ (reference sequence). Losses at the gene ends were 5 bases for V and 9 bases for J; bases not matched to a gene: 6. The CDR3 is CASSQTGSAQYF. Written as DNA, the CDR3 is TGTGCCAGCAGCCAGACAGGGAGTGCCCAGTACTTC.

The genes are TRBV6-5 and TRBJ1-1; 8 positions agree with TRBD1. The CDR3 length is 14 residues. Germline V lookup: CDR1 MNHEY, CDR2 SVGAGI. V lost 6 bases to trimming and J lost 1 base; unmatched junction nucleotides: 4. CDR3 protein: CASRTDRGNTEAFF. In nucleotides, the CDR3 is TGTGCCAGCAGAACAGACAGGGGGAACACTGAAGCTTTCTTT.

The chain is built from TRBV13 and TRBJ2-1; no definite D call. The CDR3 is 14 amino acids. The V gene's germline CDR1 is PRHDT and CDR2 FYEKMQ (reference sequence). V gave up 5 bases and J gave up 4 bases, with 12 bases separating them. CDR3 region: CASSARHLYNEQFF. The CDR3 DNA reads as TGTGCCAGCAGCGCCCGGCATTTATACAATGAGCAGTTCTTC. Full variable domain (rest looked up from reference TRBV13 and TRBJ2-1): AAGVIQSPRHLIKEKRETATLKCYPIPRHDTVYWYQQGPGQDPQFLISFYEKMQSDKGSIPDRFSAQQFSDYHSELNMSSLELGDSALYFCASSARHLYNEQFFGPGTRLTVL.

This chain's CDR3 is CASSLLGLAVSYEQYF. For the CDR3, the DNA is TGTGCCAGCAGCTTACTTGGCCTAGCGGTATCCTACGAGCAGTACTTC. The chain couples TRBV7-8 to TRBJ2-7; 7 nucleotides match TRBD2. Germline CDR1 is SGHVS and CDR2 is FQNEAQ. The trim removed 2 bases at V and 1 base at J, leaving 8 bases unmatched. This CDR3 spans 16 amino acids.

The V call is TRBV6-5, the J call TRBJ2-2; D is ambiguous. Trimming pared 6 bases from V and 6 bases from J, leaving 14 bases between. This CDR3 has 14 residues. CDR1 MNHEY and CDR2 SVGAGI come from the germline V gene. Here the CDR3 DNA reads TGTGCCAGCAGCCTTCCAACAATCCCCGGGGAGCTGTTTTTT. Encoded protein: CASSLPTIPGELFF.

About this clone: Other DNA sequences in the same sample also yield this CDR3. CDR3 coding DNA: TGTGCCAGCAGCCTCCTAGCGGGGGACACAGATACGCAGTATTTT. It encodes CASSLLAGDTDTQYF. The chain couples TRBV5-4 to TRBJ2-3, with 10 bases identical to TRBD2. The ends lost 4 bases at V and 2 bases at J; junction bases unmatched: 4. Germline lookup yields CDR1 SGHNT and CDR2 YYREEE (reference sequence). This CDR3 region has 15 residues.

The chain recombines TRBV7-2 with TRBJ2-1, with D possibly being TRBD1 (6 bases). The V end was cut by 0 bases, the J end by 10 bases, with 16 bases between. Germline V CDR1 and CDR2: SGHTA, FQGNSA. This CDR3 has 15 residues. CDR3 sequence: CASSLAGQSGKEQFF. The CDR3 DNA reads as TGTGCCAGCAGCTTAGCCGGACAGTCGGGGAAGGAGCAGTTCTTC.

This chain joins TRBV19 and TRBJ1-1; D is unresolved. V dropped 3 bases and J dropped 4 bases, with 15 bases sitting between them. The CDR3 totals 15 residues. Germline assignment: CDR1 LNHDA and CDR2 SQIVND (reference sequence). This CDR3 is CASSIRRPMSTEAFF. CDR3 sequence (DNA): TGTGCCAGTAGTATTCGCAGGCCGATGAGCACTGAAGCTTTCTTT.

J is TRBJ2-7 and V is TRBV9; TRBD1 might be the D (6 bases). The CDR3 has 16 amino acids. Between the trimmed V and J ends, which lost 0 bases and 6 bases, there was a span of 19 bases. Germline values: CDR1 SGDLS, CDR2 YYNGEE. The CDR3 loop is CASSVATPDRPCEQYF. CDR3 bases: TGTGCCAGCAGCGTAGCTACGCCGGACAGACCCTGCGAGCAGTACTTC. The full variable domain, completed using reference TRBV9 and TRBJ2-7, is DSGVTQTPKHLITATGQRVTLRCSPRSGDLSVYWYQQSLDQGLQFLIQYYNGEERAKGNILERFSAQQFPDLHSELNLSSLELGDSALYFCASSVATPDRPCEQYFGPGTRLTVT.

The chain employs TRBV10-3 and TRBJ2-7; 14 bases line up with TRBD2. Germline V gene sequence: CDR1 ENHRY, CDR2 SYGVKD. There are 18 residues in the CDR3. After removal of 0 bases from V and 5 bases from J, the junction contained 9 bases not matched to a gene. The CDR3 reads CAISESGRGTSGSHEQYF. Written as DNA, the CDR3 is TGTGCCATCAGTGAGTCGGGTCGTGGGACTAGCGGGAGTCACGAGCAGTACTTC.

The V gene is TRBV9, the J gene TRBJ1-4, with D perhaps TRBD1 (5 bases). V lost 3 bases, J lost 4 bases, and 13 bases lay in between. Germline CDR1 is SGDLS and CDR2 is YYNGEE. This CDR3 region has 15 residues. In DNA form, the CDR3 reads TGTGCCAGCAGCGGCCCAGGGATGGGTAATGAAAAACTGTTTTTT. Amino acid sequence: CASSGPGMGNEKLFF.